This T cell receptor beta chain was identified in a study of liver allograft versus peripheral blood T cells. Study as a whole: Transplanted-liver T cell receptor repertoires were compared with recipients' peripheral blood repertoires. Notes on the study in general: T cell receptor repertoires inside liver allografts reportedly differed from those in peripheral blood.

TCRdb re-called the reads with MiXCR, one entry per CDR3 protein. The sample records several thousand distinct CDR3 sequences, roughly 15% being singletons. Deletions cut 1 base from V and 1 base from J, with 17 bases between. CDR1 and CDR2 from the germline V gene are DFQATT and SNEGSKA (reference sequence). The CDR3 extends over 17 amino acids. This clonotype has a count of ten or more. What it binds is unknown. The V and J genes are TRBV20-1 and TRBJ1-3; D unclear. The TCR was taken from a human patient who had a liver transplant. Some T cells may have originated in the graft donor. The CDR3 loop is CSARVRGTTESGNTIYF. As DNA, the CDR3 is TGCAGTGCTAGAGTTAGAGGAACGACCGAGTCTGGAAACACCATATATTTT.